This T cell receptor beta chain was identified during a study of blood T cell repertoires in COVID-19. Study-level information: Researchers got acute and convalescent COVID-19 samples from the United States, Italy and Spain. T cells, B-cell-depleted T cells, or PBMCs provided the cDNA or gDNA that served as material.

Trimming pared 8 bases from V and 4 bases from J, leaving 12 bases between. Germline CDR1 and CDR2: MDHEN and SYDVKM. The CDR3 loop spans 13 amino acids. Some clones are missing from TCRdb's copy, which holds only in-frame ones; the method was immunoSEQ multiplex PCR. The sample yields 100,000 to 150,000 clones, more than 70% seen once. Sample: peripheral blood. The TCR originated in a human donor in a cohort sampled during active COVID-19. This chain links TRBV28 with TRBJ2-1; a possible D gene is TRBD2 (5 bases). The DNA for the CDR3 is TGTGCCAGCGGAGGCCTAGGGTACAATGAGCAGTTCTTC. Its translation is CASGGLGYNEQFF.